This T cell receptor (beta chain) was sequenced in a study of beta chain features in type 1 diabetes. General observations from the study: The naive, central memory and Treg TCRB repertoires looked more alike in patients than they did in healthy donors.

Details on this clone: Its antigen is as yet unknown.

A single heparinised draw of 95 to 150 mL on average was taken per donor. Via the markers CD45RO/CCR7/CD25/CD127/CD95/CD27, stem cell-like memory, regulatory, central memory and naive CD4+ cells were sorted. The CDR3 loop spans 14 amino acids. Germline-derived CDR1 and CDR2 are SGHRS and YFSETQ. The V gene end was trimmed by 3 bases and the J gene end by 4 bases; junction bases not matched to a gene: 4. All of the isolated RNA was reverse transcribed, so expressed TCRB transcripts were sequenced. Data came from immunoSEQ multiplex PCR; TCRdb stores just in-frame clones and leaves some out. The data show just over 600,000 clones, around 15% seen once.

Sequencing input: naive CD4+ T cells from blood. V gene TRBV5-1 combines with J gene TRBJ2-5; TRBD2 matches 9 bases. The receptor was derived from a man aged 18 to 35 in good health. CDR3 DNA: TGCGCCAGCAGCTGGGGACTAGCCGGAGAGACCCAGTACTTC. This gives the protein CASSWGLAGETQYF.